This entry describes one T cell receptor (beta chain). Its matching antigen is unknown. The sample originates from a study of T cell responses to AZD1222 COVID-19 vaccine. Study-level results: Repertoire sampling happened only post peak T cell response. Donors skewed white British and female; clonal diversity was possibly underestimated. Spike-wide vaccine-associated CD4 TCRs dominated at 160-218 and 743-854. Nearly half of spike-specific TCRs reportedly go after variant regions that carry no mutations.

The data were produced by immunoSEQ multiplex PCR, yet TCRdb's version contains in-frame clones alone and is incomplete. The sample holds approximately 100,000 clones, over 75% seen once. The sequence was collected from an adult in good health. Sequenced material: peripheral blood, taken on day 0 of AZD1222 vaccination.

Here the CDR3 reads CASSLGQGHYGYTF. In DNA form, the CDR3 reads TGCGCCAGCAGCTTGGGACAGGGTCACTATGGCTACACCTTC. This chain links TRBV5-1 with TRBJ1-2, with 7 bases matching TRBD1. The V and J ends lost 0 bases and 3 bases, in that order; junction bases with no gene match: 2. CDR1 is SGHRS and CDR2 is YFSETQ in the germline V gene. The CDR3 loop spans 14 amino acids. Full variable domain (missing parts from reference TRBV5-1 and TRBJ1-2): KAGVTQTPRYLIKTRGQQVTLSCSPISGHRSVSWYQQTPGQGLQFLFEYFSETQRNKGNFPGRFSGRQFSNSRSEMNVSTLELGDSALYLCASSLGQGHYGYTFGSGTRLTVV.